These 28 T cell receptor beta chains came from one sample sequenced in a study of blood T cells in healthy people across ages. A second PCR, run for roughly 7 to 12 cycles, used a sample-barcoded 5' primer plus a J-beta primer mix. Each CDR3 protein is one row after TCRdb ran MiXCR on the 5' RACE reads. The table lists fewer than 900,000 distinct CDR3 sequences, approximately 43% of them singletons. The material sequenced was blood. Source of these receptors: a woman aged 55-69 years in good health.

This clonotype has just a few counts. The rearrangement links TRBV7-9 to TRBJ1-1; D is possibly TRBD1 (5 bases). Trimming cost V 10 bases and J 1 base, with 25 bases left between them. The CDR3 is 17 residues long. Per germline, CDR1 SEHNR and CDR2 FQNEAQ (reference sequence). The CDR3: CATEKGSGPSPNTEAFF. The DNA for the CDR3 is TGTGCCACCGAAAAGGGGTCAGGGCCTTCCCCGAACACTGAAGCTTTCTTT.

This clonotype was recorded many times. J is TRBJ2-7 and V is TRBV5-1, with D unclear. Trimming stripped 4 bases from V and 2 bases from J, with 10 bases between. The germline V gene has CDR1 SGHRS and CDR2 YFSETQ. The CDR3 runs 13 residues. This CDR3 is CASSKTGTYEQYF. CDR3 in DNA: TGCGCCAGCAGCAAGACTGGAACCTACGAGCAGTACTTC.

This rearrangement joins TRBV4-2 to TRBJ1-1, with D unresolved. The CDR3 is 14 residues long. The V gene lost 0 bases and the J gene lost 11 bases, with 16 bases spanning the gap. In germline, CDR1 is LGHNA, CDR2 YNFKEQ. The CDR3 DNA is TGTGCCAGCAGCCAAGATCGGACGGCTTGTAGTGCTTTCTTT. Protein product: CASSQDRTACSAFF.

This clonotype was seen only a few times. CDR3 sequence: CASTEDGQLNYGYTF. DNA of the CDR3: TGTGCCAGCACCGAGGACGGACAGCTCAACTATGGCTACACCTTC. The chain combines TRBV6-2 or TRBV6-3 with TRBJ1-2; D may be TRBD1 (6 bases). The CDR3 runs to 15 residues. CDR1 and CDR2 (germline): MNHEY, SVGEGT. The V end lost 7 bases, the J end lost 2 bases, and 17 bases lay between the germline ends.

The genes are TRBV6-2 or TRBV6-3 and TRBJ1-1; possibly TRBD1 for D (5 bases). The CDR3 has 14 residues. V was clipped by 2 bases and J by 5 bases, with 12 bases between them. Germline V gene data show CDR1 as MNHEY and CDR2 as SVGEGT. CDR3 nucleotide sequence: TGTGCCAGCAGTTACGGGGCAGGGAAGACTGAAGCTTTCTTT. Translation: CASSYGAGKTEAFF.

The table lists this clonotype with a few counts. This sequence joins TRBV6-2 or TRBV6-3 and TRBJ2-7, with D uncertain. This CDR3 contains 13 residues. Looked up from germline, CDR1 is MNHEY and CDR2 is SVGEGT. V was pared by 7 bases and J by 3 bases, with 13 bases between. This chain's CDR3 is CASTSRLLYEQYF. CDR3 sequence (DNA): TGTGCCAGCACCTCAAGACTCCTCTACGAGCAGTACTTC.

This clonotype was seen only once. A read error may produce the germline difference seen at one junction end. The gene calls are TRBV5-1 and TRBJ2-1; 8 bases line up with TRBD2. CDR3 length: 16 residues. Germline V gene lookup returns CDR1 SGHRS and CDR2 YFSETQ. CDR3 DNA sequence: TGCGCCAGCAGCCGCACTAGCGGAAGCTCCTACAATGGGCAGTTCTTC. As protein: CASSRTSGSSYNGQFF.

CDR3 in DNA: TGTGCCATCAGTGGATCGGGAGGTGCAAATGAGCAGTACTTC. Its protein product is CAISGSGGANEQYF. The V gene is TRBV10-3, the J gene TRBJ2-5; 7 nucleotides line up with TRBD2. The length of the CDR3 is 14 residues. Per germline, CDR1 ENHRY and CDR2 SYGVKD. With V trimmed by 4 bases and J by 11 bases, 13 bases remained unmatched.

This chain connects TRBV4-3 to TRBJ2-1, with a weak D call TRBD1 (5 bases). V was clipped by 0 bases and J by 5 bases, with 11 bases between them. Germline CDR1 LGHNA, CDR2 YSLEER. This CDR3 spans 15 amino acids. CDR3 sequence (DNA): TGCGCCAGCAGCCAAGATGGGGTGGGGCACAATGAGCAGTTCTTC. Its protein is CASSQDGVGHNEQFF.

This clonotype was counted many times. The V call is TRBV7-9, the J call TRBJ2-7, with D perhaps TRBD1 (5 bases). The length of the CDR3 is 13 residues. Trimming removed 1 base at V and 6 bases at J, with 10 bases between. Germline V CDR1 and CDR2: SEHNR, FQNEAQ (reference sequence). CDR3 sequence: CASSLEGALEQYF. The CDR3 DNA follows: TGTGCCAGCAGCTTAGAAGGGGCTCTCGAGCAGTACTTC.

The chain employs TRBV9 and TRBJ2-7, with 8 bases aligning to TRBD1. This CDR3 comprises 14 residues. The germline V gene has CDR1 SGDLS and CDR2 YYNGEE. V lost 4 bases, J lost 4 bases, and 7 bases stayed unmatched. This CDR3 is CASSSGQVDYEQYF. As DNA, the CDR3 is TGTGCCAGCAGCTCGGGACAGGTCGATTACGAGCAGTACTTC.

The chain recombines TRBV20-1 with TRBJ2-3; D might be TRBD1 (6 bases). V was shortened by 0 bases and J by 4 bases, with 14 bases between the two germline ends. Germline V gene data show CDR1 as DFQATT and CDR2 as SNEGSKA (reference sequence). The CDR3 runs to 15 residues. CDR3 residues: CSARDDRDNSDTQYF. In nucleotides, the CDR3 is TGCAGTGCTAGAGATGACCGGGACAACTCAGATACGCAGTATTTT.

The chain links TRBV20-1 to TRBJ2-7; 10 bases line up with TRBD1. The V segment lost 0 bases and the J segment 6 bases; nucleotides outside the gene matches: 11. The germline CDR1 and CDR2 sequences are DFQATT and SNEGSKA (reference sequence). The CDR3 is made up of 16 amino acids. The chain's CDR3 is CSARDSSFGTGAEQYF. In DNA, the CDR3 is TGCAGTGCTAGAGATAGTAGTTTCGGGACAGGGGCCGAGCAGTACTTC.

V and J are TRBV20-1 and TRBJ2-7, with unresolved D. The CDR3 has 12 amino acids. V lost 7 bases and J lost 2, with 12 bases in between. Germline CDR1 is DFQATT and CDR2 is SNEGSKA (reference sequence). Here the CDR3 reads CSVPTRPYEQYF. The CDR3 bases are TGCAGTGTCCCAACCCGGCCCTACGAGCAGTACTTC.

The J gene is TRBJ2-5, the V gene TRBV7-9; 9 nucleotides line up with TRBD2. With the DNA end fitting TRBJ2-7 better, the J assignment may be wrong. This CDR3 is built from 15 residues. Germline-derived CDR1 and CDR2 are SEHNR and FQNEAQ (reference sequence). The CDR3 spells CASSLVRAGGYEQYF. The CDR3 DNA reads TGTGCCAGCAGCTTAGTGCGAGCGGGAGGATACGAGCAGTACTTC.

This clonotype was picked up a small number of times. The chain joins TRBV20-1 to TRBJ2-1; D ambiguous. Germline V lookup: CDR1 DFQATT, CDR2 SNEGSKA (reference sequence). The CDR3 spans 13 residues. V was trimmed by 4 bases and J by 3 bases, leaving 10 bases between them. The CDR3 region is CSAIGALYNEQFF. In nucleotides, the CDR3 is TGCAGTGCTATAGGAGCTCTCTACAATGAGCAGTTCTTC.

DNA for the CDR3: TGTGCCAGCAGCTTAAACCCTTTTGGAGATGATCGGGCGGCGCCTCAGTACTTC. Translation: CASSLNPFGDDRAAPQYF. This sequence joins TRBV7-3 and TRBJ2-5; the D is unclear. Trimming removed 1 base at V and 11 bases at J, with 29 bases between. The CDR3 is 18 residues long. CDR1 is SGHTA, CDR2 FQGTGA, per germline.

In its sample, this clonotype was seen a few times. The V call is TRBV12-3 or TRBV12-4, the J call TRBJ1-2, with D possibly being TRBD1 (5 bases). V lost 3 bases, J lost 4 bases, and 15 bases lay in between. CDR3 length: 15 residues. The CDR3 reads CASSLKRGIGYGYTF. For the CDR3, the DNA is TGTGCCAGCAGTTTGAAGCGGGGGATAGGCTATGGCTACACCTTC.

This clonotype was seen just once. The V call is TRBV20-1, the J call TRBJ1-1; TRBD1 agrees at 7 bases. V lost 5 bases, J lost 1 base, and 7 bases stayed unmatched. This CDR3 region has 14 residues. Germline CDR1 reads DFQATT; CDR2 reads SNEGSKA (reference sequence). CDR3 in DNA: TGCAGTGCTCCGAGGGGGACAGAGAACACTGAAGCTTTCTTT. It translates to CSAPRGTENTEAFF.

The CDR3 region has the DNA TGTGCCAGCAGCTTATCGTCGCAGGGCGGTCAGCCCCAGCATTTT. Translated, it gives CASSLSSQGGQPQHF. J is TRBJ1-5 and V is TRBV7-9; the D gene is possibly TRBD1 (5 bases). The CDR3 consists of 15 residues. V was shortened by 2 bases and J by 6 bases, with 14 bases between the two germline ends. Germline lookup yields CDR1 SEHNR and CDR2 FQNEAQ (reference sequence). The complete variable domain, with remaining parts taken from reference TRBV7-9 and TRBJ1-5, reads DTGVSQNPRHKITKRGQNVTFRCDPISEHNRLYWYRQTLGQGPEFLTYFQNEAQLEKSRLLSDRFSAERPKGSFSTLEIQRTEQGDSAMYLCASSLSSQGGQPQHFGDGTRLSIL.

This clonotype was seen many times. The rearrangement uses TRBV13 and TRBJ2-3; 9 bases align to TRBD2. This CDR3 spans 17 amino acids. The trim removed 0 bases at V and 0 bases at J, leaving 4 bases unmatched. Per germline, CDR1 PRHDT and CDR2 FYEKMQ (reference sequence). This CDR3 is CASSLGGLATSTDTQYF. In nucleotides, the CDR3 is TGTGCCAGCAGCTTAGGAGGACTAGCGACTAGCACAGATACGCAGTATTTT.

The chain couples TRBV12-3 or TRBV12-4 to TRBJ1-6; D gene ambiguous. The CDR3 sequence is 18 residues long. V shed 2 bases and J shed 0 bases, with 14 bases lying between them. CDR3 amino acids: CASSLKHKLSSYNSPLHF. The CDR3 DNA reads as TGTGCCAGCAGTTTAAAGCACAAGCTGAGCTCCTATAATTCACCCCTCCACTTT.

The rearrangement uses TRBV6-5 and TRBJ2-1; D ambiguous. V was clipped by 2 bases and J by 7 bases, with 9 bases between them. Germline assignment: CDR1 MNHEY and CDR2 SVGAGI. The length of the CDR3 is 13 residues. Here the CDR3 reads CASSYGLLNEQFF. The CDR3, as DNA: TGTGCCAGCAGTTACGGCCTTTTGAATGAGCAGTTCTTC.

This rearrangement joins TRBV6-2 or TRBV6-3 to TRBJ1-1; D not resolved. The CDR3 totals 11 residues. Germline lookup yields CDR1 MNHEY and CDR2 SVGEGT. The V gene lost 7 bases and the J gene lost 11 bases, with 14 bases spanning the gap. CDR3 DNA: TGTGCCAGCAAACTCTGGGGTGAGGCTTTCTTT. Translation: CASKLWGEAFF.

This chain connects TRBV6-5 to TRBJ1-1, with 8 bases fitting TRBD1. This CDR3 is 16 amino acids long. The germline V gene has CDR1 MNHEY and CDR2 SVGAGI. Trimming cost V 6 bases and J 5 bases; bases outside gene matches: 14. CDR3 nucleotides: TGTGCCAGCAGCCCGCTAAGGGCAGGGGGCCGGACTGAAGCTTTCTTT. Its protein is CASSPLRAGGRTEAFF.

This rearrangement joins TRBV5-1 to TRBJ2-5, with D hard to call. The CDR3 contains 14 residues. Trimming left V 2 bases short and J 4 bases short, with 12 bases between. CDR1 SGHRS and CDR2 YFSETQ come from the germline V gene. CDR3 sequence (DNA): TGCGCCAGCAGCTTCGTGGGTCCCCCAGAGACCCAGTACTTC. Its translation: CASSFVGPPETQYF.

A few counts support this clonotype. As DNA, the CDR3 is TGCGCCAGCAGCCCCCGGGAAGACCGTGAGCAGTTCTTC. Protein: CASSPREDREQFF. The chain combines TRBV4-3 with TRBJ2-1; perhaps TRBD2 as D (5 bases). CDR3 length: 13 amino acids. V lost 4 bases and J 9 bases, leaving 13 bases between the germline ends. Germline-derived CDR1 and CDR2 are LGHNA and YSLEER.

In nucleotides, the CDR3 is TGCGCCAGCAGCTTGGTAGCTAGCGGGCCGGGAGATACGCAGTATTTT. This translates into CASSLVASGPGDTQYF. The J gene is TRBJ2-3, the V gene TRBV5-1; 8 nucleotides agree with TRBD2. CDR1 is SGHRS and CDR2 is YFSETQ in the germline V gene. V trimming: 0 bases; J trimming: 5 bases; junction bases outside the gene matches: 8. This CDR3 comprises 16 residues.